This TCR beta chain was identified during a study of T cells expressing NK-cell markers (dated by TCRdb to 2020 to 2021). For the study in its entirety: Eight donors provided sorted CD3+CD56+NKG2C+, CD3+CD56+NKG2C- and CD3+CD56-NKG2C+ T-cell subsets, whose TCR beta-chain repertoires were profiled. Illumina HiSeq 2000/2500, MiSeq or NextSeq was used to sequence libraries as 2 x 150 bp reads. The eight sequenced donors were randomly selected healthy volunteers, three men and five women. Among the eight sequenced donors, seven were HCMV-seropositive and one was HCMV-seronegative.

HCMV-specific IgG was detected in serum with a commercial ELISA kit to determine HCMV serostatus. Ficoll density gradient centrifugation was used to isolate peripheral blood mononuclear cells from blood. Concerning this clonotype: Its antigen is still unknown.

The CDR3 sequence holds 13 residues, the cysteine and phenylalanine included. No DNA is given. Taken from the germline V gene, the CDR1 and CDR2 loops are MNHEY and SVGAGI. What the research found in general, with its limitations: Those dominant clonotypes were again the most abundant among CD3+CD56-NKG2C+ cells in a few donors, at roughly 25-60.1%. For several donors, the dominant CD3+CD56+NKG2C+ clonotypes were among the top 10 CD8+ clonotypes and accounted for about 1.0-8% of CD8+ T cells. It remained unclear whether the expanded NKG2C-expressing T cell clones were specific for HCMV antigens.

Instrument on record: Illumina HiSeq 2000. 5'RACE template switching, by which a universal primer site and unique molecular identifiers were added, was used to make TCR beta cDNA libraries. cDNA synthesis was primed from the TCR beta constant segment, followed by two successive PCR amplification steps. The authors' analysis ran thus. Reads were demultiplexed and grouped by UMI with MIGEC, and clonotypes were assembled and quantified with MiTCR. To remove erroneous sequences, TCR cDNA sequences were retained only when supported by two or more reads. The tcR package was used for downstream repertoire analysis, and clonotypes were matched across fractions by CDR3 nucleotide sequence plus V segment. VDJmatch was used to annotate antigen specificity against VDJdb, with one amino acid substitution in CDR3 allowed. TCRdb reprocessed the reads, so every CDR3 protein sequence counts as one entry and DNA is not shown. These V and J calls are TCRdb output, not the study's own analysis. The record for this sample contains over 350,000 distinct CDR3 sequences. The ten largest clonotypes hold around 10% of the sample.

The chain is made from TRBV6-5 and TRBJ1-1. This clonotype was sampled from a woman aged 50 to 65 in good health. Donor details come from another sample of the same person, matched by shared clones. The sequenced sample consisted of blood T cells: a sorted CD56 or NKG2C T cell subset, CD4+ or CD8+ T cells, or bulk PBMC T cells (not recorded which). The CDR3 protein is CASSETRATEAFF.